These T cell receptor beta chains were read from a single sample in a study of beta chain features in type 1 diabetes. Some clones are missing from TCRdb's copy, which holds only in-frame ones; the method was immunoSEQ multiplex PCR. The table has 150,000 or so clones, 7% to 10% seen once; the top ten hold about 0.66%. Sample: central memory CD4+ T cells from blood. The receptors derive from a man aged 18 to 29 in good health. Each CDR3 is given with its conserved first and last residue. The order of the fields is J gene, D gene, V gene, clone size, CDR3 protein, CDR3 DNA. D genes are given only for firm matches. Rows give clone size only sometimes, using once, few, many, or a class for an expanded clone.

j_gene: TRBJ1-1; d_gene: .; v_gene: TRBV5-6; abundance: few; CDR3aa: CASSSRWGGEAFF; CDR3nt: TGTGCCAGCAGCTCCCGTTGGGGCGGTGAAGCTTTCTTT
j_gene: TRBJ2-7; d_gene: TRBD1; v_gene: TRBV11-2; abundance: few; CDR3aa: CASSPTQGAIYEQYF; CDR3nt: TGTGCCAGCAGCCCGACACAGGGGGCAATCTACGAGCAGTACTTC
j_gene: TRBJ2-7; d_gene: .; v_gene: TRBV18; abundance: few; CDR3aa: CASSPRQEEHEQYF; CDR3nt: TGTGCCAGCTCACCCCGACAGGAGGAACACGAGCAGTACTTC
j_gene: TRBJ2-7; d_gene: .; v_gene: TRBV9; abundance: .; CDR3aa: CASSVDHRDSYEQYF; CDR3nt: TGTGCCAGCAGCGTAGATCACAGGGATTCCTACGAGCAGTACTTC
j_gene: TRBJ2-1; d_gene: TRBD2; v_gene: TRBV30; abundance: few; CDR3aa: CAWSHGGGRSYNEQFF; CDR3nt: TGTGCCTGGAGTCACGGCGGGGGGCGCTCCTACAATGAGCAGTTCTTC
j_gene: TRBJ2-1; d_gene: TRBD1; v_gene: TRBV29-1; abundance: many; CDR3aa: CSVEGRGGKYNEQFF; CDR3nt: TGCAGCGTTGAGGGGAGAGGGGGCAAGTACAATGAGCAGTTCTTC
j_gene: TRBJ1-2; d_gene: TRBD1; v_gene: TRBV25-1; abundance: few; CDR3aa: CASSTKGAFWYGYTF; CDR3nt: TGTGCCAGCAGTACGAAGGGGGCTTTCTGGTATGGCTACACCTTC
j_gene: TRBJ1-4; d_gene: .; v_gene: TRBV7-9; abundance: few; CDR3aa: CASSQDRTTNEKLFF; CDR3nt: TGTGCCAGCAGCCAAGACAGAACAACTAATGAAAAACTGTTTTTT
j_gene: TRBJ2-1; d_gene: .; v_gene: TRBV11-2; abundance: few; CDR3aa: CASSLGRDTYNEQFF; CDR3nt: TGTGCCAGCAGCTTAGGCCGGGACACCTACAATGAGCAGTTCTTC
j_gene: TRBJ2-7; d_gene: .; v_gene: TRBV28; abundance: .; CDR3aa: CASSLPRGRGTNEQYF; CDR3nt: TGTGCCAGCAGCCTCCCCAGGGGAAGGGGTACTAACGAGCAGTACTTC
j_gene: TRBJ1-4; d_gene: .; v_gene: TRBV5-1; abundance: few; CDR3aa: CASSLDREGEKLFF; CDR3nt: TGCGCCAGCAGCTTGGACAGGGAAGGTGAAAAACTGTTTTTT
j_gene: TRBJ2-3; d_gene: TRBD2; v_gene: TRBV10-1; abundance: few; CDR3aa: CASSSGTSGRPDTQYF; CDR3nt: TGCGCCAGCAGCTCCGGGACTAGCGGGCGCCCGGATACGCAGTATTTT
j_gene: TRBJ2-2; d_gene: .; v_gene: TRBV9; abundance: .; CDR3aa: CASRLLRNTGELFF; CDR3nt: TGTGCCAGCAGACTGCTCCGGAACACCGGGGAGCTGTTTTTT
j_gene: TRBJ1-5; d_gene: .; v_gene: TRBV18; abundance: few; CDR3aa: CASSPFSNQPQHF; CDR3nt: TGTGCCAGCTCACCCTTTAGCAATCAGCCCCAGCATTTT
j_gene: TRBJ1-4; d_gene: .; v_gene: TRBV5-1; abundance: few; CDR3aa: CASSYQQSTNEKLFF; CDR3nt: TGCGCCAGCAGCTATCAACAGTCCACTAATGAAAAACTGTTTTTT
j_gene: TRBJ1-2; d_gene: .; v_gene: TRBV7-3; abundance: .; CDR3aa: CASSLRGDAGYGYTF; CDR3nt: TGTGCCAGCAGCTTAAGGGGGGATGCGGGGTATGGCTACACCTTC
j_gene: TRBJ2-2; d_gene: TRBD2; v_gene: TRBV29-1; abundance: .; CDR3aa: CSFSGGTGELFF; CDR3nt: TGCAGTTTTTCGGGGGGTACCGGGGAGCTGTTTTTT
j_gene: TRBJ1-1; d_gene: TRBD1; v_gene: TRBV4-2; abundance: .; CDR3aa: CASSQDRDWVTEAFF; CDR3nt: TGTGCCAGCAGCCAGGACAGGGATTGGGTCACTGAAGCTTTCTTT
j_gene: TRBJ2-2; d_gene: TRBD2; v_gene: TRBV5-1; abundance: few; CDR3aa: CASSPGTSENTGELFF; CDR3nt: TGCGCCAGCAGCCCCGGGACTAGCGAGAACACCGGGGAGCTGTTTTTT
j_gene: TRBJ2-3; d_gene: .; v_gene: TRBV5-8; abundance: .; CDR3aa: CASSGGIAAQGTDTQYF; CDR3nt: TGTGCCAGCAGCGGGGGGATAGCGGCCCAAGGCACAGATACGCAGTATTTT
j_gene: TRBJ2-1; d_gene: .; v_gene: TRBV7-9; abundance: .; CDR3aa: CASTPRGSPYNEQFF; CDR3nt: TGTGCCAGCACCCCCCGCGGCTCCCCTTACAATGAGCAGTTCTTC
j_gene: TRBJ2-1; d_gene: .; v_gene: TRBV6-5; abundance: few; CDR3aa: CASSYNFYNEQFF; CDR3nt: TGTGCCAGCAGTTACAACTTCTACAATGAGCAGTTCTTC
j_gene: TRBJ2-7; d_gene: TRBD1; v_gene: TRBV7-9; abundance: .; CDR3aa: CASSWDREIDEQYF; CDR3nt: TGTGCCAGCAGCTGGGACAGGGAGATCGACGAGCAGTACTTC
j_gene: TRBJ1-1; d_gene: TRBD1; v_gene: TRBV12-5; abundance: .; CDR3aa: CASALTGLMNTEAFF; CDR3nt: TGTGCTAGTGCCCTGACAGGGCTAATGAACACTGAAGCTTTCTTT
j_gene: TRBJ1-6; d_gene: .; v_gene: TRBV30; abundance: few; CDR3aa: CAWSVDRVNSPLHF; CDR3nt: TGTGCCTGGAGTGTGGACAGAGTCAATTCACCCCTCCACTTT
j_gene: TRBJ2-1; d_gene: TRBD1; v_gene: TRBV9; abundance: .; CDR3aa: CASSVSLGGQGSFNEQFF; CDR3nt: TGTGCCAGCAGCGTGAGCCTTGGTGGACAGGGGTCGTTCAATGAGCAGTTCTTC
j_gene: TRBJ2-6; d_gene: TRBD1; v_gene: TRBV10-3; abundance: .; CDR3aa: CAISGGQGSGANVLTF; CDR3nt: TGTGCCATCAGTGGGGGACAGGGGTCTGGGGCCAACGTCCTGACTTTC
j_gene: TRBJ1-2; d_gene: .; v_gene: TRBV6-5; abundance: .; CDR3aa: CASSYSGLQANYGYTF; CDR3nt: TGTGCCAGCAGTTACTCGGGACTACAAGCTAACTATGGCTACACCTTC
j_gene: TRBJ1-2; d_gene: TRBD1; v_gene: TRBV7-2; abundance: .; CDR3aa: CASSPSGGTVNYGYTF; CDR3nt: TGTGCCAGCAGCCCCAGTGGAGGGACAGTCAACTATGGCTACACCTTC
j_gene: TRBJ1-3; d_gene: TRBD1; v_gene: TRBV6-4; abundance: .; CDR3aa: CASTADRAGNTIYF; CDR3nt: TGTGCCAGCACCGCGGACAGGGCTGGAAACACCATATATTTT
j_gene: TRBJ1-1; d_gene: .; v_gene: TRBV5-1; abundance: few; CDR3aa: CASSFVDARTEAFF; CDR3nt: TGCGCCAGCAGCTTCGTAGATGCCCGGACTGAAGCTTTCTTT